Below, 27 T cell receptor beta chains from the same sample are listed, as sequenced in a study of tumor-infiltrating lymphocytes in primary liver carcinoma. From 20-30 mg of unsorted bulk tissue, DNA and RNA were co-extracted together. From approximately 530 ng of total RNA, TCR beta-specific cDNA was reverse-transcribed using a constant-region primer. Sequencing libraries for TCR beta derived from three nested multiplex PCR rounds that used slightly modified ARM-PCR. With TRBV1-TRBV30 forward primers and a C-beta reverse primer, the first two PCR rounds were run for 10 to 11 cycles each. TCRdb reanalysed the multiplex PCR reads using MiXCR and keeps one entry per CDR3 protein. The profile shows about 120,000 distinct CDR3 sequences, nearly 70% of them singletons. Sequences were obtained from tumor-adjacent normal liver tissue. Receptor source: a woman in her sixties with primary liver carcinoma and hepatitis B virus infection.

J is TRBJ2-1 and V is TRBV20-1; TRBD1 agrees at 7 bases. The CDR3 is 13 amino acids. In germline, CDR1 is DFQATT, CDR2 SNEGSKA (reference sequence). V shed 8 bases, J shed 7 bases, and the junction held 11 bases outside the gene matches. The CDR3 spells CSTFPTGKNEQFF. CDR3 nucleotides: TGCAGTACGTTCCCGACAGGGAAGAATGAGCAGTTCTTC.

On this clonotype: The junction and the germline gene differ at one end; a read error may be behind it. The chain is built from TRBV29-1 and TRBJ2-2; possible D gene TRBD2, 7 bases. This CDR3 has 15 residues. The germline V gene has CDR1 SQVTM and CDR2 ANQGSEA. CDR3 sequence reads: CSVGSGGVNTGELFF. The CDR3 DNA sequence: TGCAGCGTTGGATCGGGGGGCGTGAACACCGGGGAGCTGTTTTTC.

In its sample, this clonotype was seen many times. The junction does not match germline at one end; this may be a read error. This chain uses TRBV5-1 with TRBJ1-1; D gene uncertain. The CDR3 consists of 14 residues. Germline CDR1 reads SGHRS; CDR2 reads YFSETQ. CDR3 nucleotides: TGTGCCAGCAGCTTGCGGGGTGGGAACACTGAAGCTTTCTTT. Its translation: CASSLRGGNTEAFF.

Comments on this clonotype: This may arise from a read error, as a much more abundant clone is one base away. The chain couples TRBV28 to TRBJ2-2, with D maybe TRBD1 (6 bases). The CDR3 runs 13 residues. CDR1 MDHEN and CDR2 SYDVKM come from the germline V gene. V lost 10 bases and J lost 3, with 12 bases in between. CDR3 protein: CANSQGYTGELFF. Written as DNA, the CDR3 is TGTGCCAACAGCCAGGGGTACACCGGGGAGCTGTTTTTT.

This clonotype occurred many times. The rearrangement joins TRBV4-1 to TRBJ1-4; D may be TRBD1 (6 bases). V was trimmed by 4 bases and J by 3 bases, leaving 15 bases between them. The CDR3 runs to 16 residues. Germline lookup yields CDR1 MGHRA and CDR2 YSYEKL. The CDR3 sequence: CASSLAPQGANEKLFF. CDR3 coding DNA: TGCGCCAGCAGCCTAGCCCCACAGGGAGCTAATGAAAAACTGTTTTTT.

This clonotype was counted many times. V and J are TRBV28 and TRBJ2-1; TRBD2 might be the D (6 bases). Germline V gene sequence: CDR1 MDHEN, CDR2 SYDVKM. V was shortened by 3 bases and J by 3 bases, with 12 bases between the two germline ends. There are 15 residues in the CDR3. The chain's CDR3 is CASSLGGGGYNEQFF. The CDR3 nucleotides are TGTGCCAGCAGTTTGGGGGGAGGCGGCTACAATGAGCAGTTCTTC.

Notes on this clonotype: Germline and junction disagree at one end, which may indicate a read error. This sequence joins TRBV4-1 and TRBJ2-7; D is undetermined. Germline assignment: CDR1 MGHRA and CDR2 YSYEKL. The CDR3 totals 17 residues. The CDR3 spells CTSSQDRGGVGTYEKYF. The CDR3 coding sequence is TGCACCAGCAGCCAAGACCGCGGCGGAGTTGGAACCTACGAGAAGTACTTC.

In its sample, this clonotype was seen many times. The CDR3: CASSLLTEETQYF. The CDR3 DNA is TGTGCCAGCAGCTTGTTAACTGAGGAGACCCAGTACTTC. The chain recombines TRBV5-5 with TRBJ2-5; D gene uncertain. Trimming removed 1 base from V and 5 bases from J, with 9 bases in between. The CDR3 spans 13 residues. CDR1 is SGHKS and CDR2 is YYEKEE in the germline V gene (reference sequence).

To note about this clonotype: It may be a read error: a sequence one base away is much more abundant. The chain is built from TRBV5-1 and TRBJ2-1, with D perhaps given as TRBD1 or TRBD2 (6 bases each). From germline, CDR1 is SGHRS and CDR2 YFSETQ. This CDR3 is built from 15 residues. The DNA for the CDR3 is TGCGCCAGCGGGGGCGGCGGGACCTCCTACAATGAGCATTTCTTC. This codes for CASGGGGTSYNEHFF.

Notes on this clonotype: The junction departs from germline at one end; a sequencing error may be responsible. The J gene is TRBJ2-1, the V gene TRBV6-5, with 9 positions matching TRBD2. Germline V lookup: CDR1 MNHEY, CDR2 SVGAGI. CDR3 length: 17 residues. This CDR3 reads CVSVRSGRGSSYNEQFF. CDR3 nucleotides: TGTGTCAGCGTTCGTAGCGGGAGAGGAAGCTCCTACAATGAGCAGTTCTTC.

This clonotype has only one observation. One end of the junction fails to match germline, which may point to a read error. The chain combines TRBV6-6 with TRBJ1-1, with unresolved D. CDR1 is MNHNY, CDR2 SVGAGI, per germline (reference sequence). CDR3 length equals 13 residues. The CDR3 coding sequence is TGTGCCAGCACTGGTACGGTGAACACTGAAACTTTCTTT. Translation gives CASTGTVNTETFF.

The chain joins TRBV29-1 to TRBJ2-3, with TRBD2 identical over 12 bases. The CDR3 spans 16 residues. CDR1 is SQVTM and CDR2 is ANQGSEA in the germline V gene. J gave up 7 bases and V 8 bases, and 16 bases lay outside the gene matches. CDR3 loop: CSIREFGLAGGYTQYF. CDR3 nucleotides: TGCAGCATCCGAGAGTTCGGGCTAGCGGGAGGGTATACGCAGTATTTT.

As concerns this clonotype: Because the CDR3 is missing its conserved closing phenylalanine or tryptophan, this is likely a read error. No DNA is shown, since the ends of the CDR3 on it are uncertain; the CDR3 is the one TCRdb lists. The V and J genes are TRBV4-1 and TRBJ2-3. Germline CDR1 and CDR2: MGHRA and YSYEKL. Including both end residues, the CDR3 is 14 amino acids long. CDR3 residues: CASSQRLATDTQYY.

As regards this clonotype: This may arise from a read error, as a much more abundant clone is one base away. The chain joins TRBV7-9 to TRBJ2-7, with 10 nucleotides matching TRBD2. The germline V gene encodes CDR1 SEHNR and CDR2 FQNEAQ (reference sequence). CDR3 size: 15 residues. The CDR3 reads CTSSLGAGGPYEQYF. The CDR3 DNA reads TGTACCAGCAGCTTGGGAGCGGGAGGGCCCTACGAGCAGTACTTC.

A remark on this clonotype: One end of the junction is discordant with germline, which a read error may explain. V is TRBV6-5 and J is TRBJ1-2, with 8 bases that match TRBD1. Germline V gene sequence: CDR1 MNHEY, CDR2 SVGAGI. This CDR3 is built from 14 residues. The CDR3 region is CDSSSGGSNYGYTF. The CDR3 DNA follows: TGTGACAGCAGTTCAGGGGGCAGTAACTATGGCTACACCTTC.

Points on this clonotype: No conserved phenylalanine or tryptophan is present at the end of the CDR3, so a read error is the likely explanation. This rearrangement joins TRBV6-1 to TRBJ2-1; 10 positions match TRBD2. This CDR3 is 15 amino acids long. CDR1 MNHNS and CDR2 SASEGT come from the germline V gene. Trimming took 9 bases from V and 0 from J; bases not matched to a gene: 5. Here the CDR3 reads CASRLAGASYNEQFY. The CDR3 nucleotides are TGTGCCAGTAGGCTAGCGGGAGCCTCCTACAATGAGCAGTTCTAC.

Comment on this clonotype: It may be a read error: a sequence one base away is much more abundant. This chain links TRBV30 with TRBJ2-6; TRBD1 agrees at 11 bases. CDR1 GTSNPN and CDR2 SVGIG come from the germline V gene (reference sequence). The CDR3 consists of 16 residues. This CDR3 reads CAGQGGSYSWANVLTF. Written as DNA, the CDR3 is TGTGCGGGACAGGGGGGGAGCTACTCTTGGGCCAACGTCCTGACTTTC.

About this clonotype: Given a much more abundant clone one base away, this may be a read error. The J gene is TRBJ2-1, the V gene TRBV7-3; 13 nucleotides agree with TRBD2. Germline V CDR1 and CDR2: SGHTA, FQGTGA. CDR3 length: 17 amino acids. CDR3 nucleotide sequence: TGTGCCACCAGCTTAAAATCGGGACTAGCGGGAATAAATGAGCAGTTCTTC. Translation gives CATSLKSGLAGINEQFF.

Worth noting for this clonotype: One end of the junction does not line up with germline, which may come from a read error. The V gene is TRBV5-4, the J gene TRBJ2-1, with 12 bases matching TRBD2. This CDR3 spans 15 amino acids. The germline V gene encodes CDR1 SGHNT and CDR2 YYREEE (reference sequence). CDR3 sequence reads: CANSPGLAGNNEHIF. The CDR3 nucleotides are TGTGCCAACAGCCCTGGACTAGCGGGAAACAATGAGCACATCTTC.

This clonotype was detected ten times or more. The CDR3: CSVGVGEWIYTF. The CDR3 DNA is TGCAGCGTTGGAGTGGGGGAATGGATCTACACCTTC. The chain couples TRBV29-1 to TRBJ1-2; maybe TRBD1 (5 bases). The germline V and J ends were trimmed by 4 bases and 10 bases, with 16 bases remaining between them. The germline V gene has CDR1 SQVTM and CDR2 ANQGSEA. The CDR3 totals 12 residues.

As concerns this clonotype: At one boundary the junction diverges from the germline segment, which might be a read error. V is TRBV12-3 or TRBV12-4 and J is TRBJ1-1; the D gene is possibly TRBD1 (5 bases). There are 15 residues in the CDR3. CDR3: CASSAPWGGLTEAFF. Here the CDR3 DNA reads TGTGCCAGCAGTGCACCCTGGGGGGGTCTCACTGAAGCTTTTTTT.

The chain couples TRBV6-5 to TRBJ1-5; 9 positions match TRBD1. Germline V CDR1 and CDR2: MNHEY, SVGAGI. Trimming cost V 7 bases and J 10 bases; bases outside gene matches: 17. The CDR3 is 16 amino acids. The CDR3 DNA follows: TGTGCCAGCAACCCCCAACCGGGACAGGGTGCCCAACCCCAGCATTTT. It yields the protein CASNPQPGQGAQPQHF.

This clonotype showed up just a few times. Just one base apart from a much larger clone, this may be a read error. This CDR3 is CASGLAGLAGGGYTF. For the CDR3, the DNA is TGTGCCAGCGGCTTAGCGGGATTGGCAGGGGGCGGCTACACCTTC. The chain employs TRBV7-8 and TRBJ1-2; 8 bases line up with TRBD1. The CDR3 is made up of 15 amino acids. In germline, CDR1 is SGHVS, CDR2 FQNEAQ.

Details on this clonotype: A much larger clone differs by one base, so this may be a read error. This chain joins TRBV5-8 and TRBJ1-5; no reliable D call. CDR3 length: 12 amino acids. Looked up from germline, CDR1 is SGHTS and CDR2 is YDEGEE. The DNA of the CDR3 is TGTGCCAGCAGCTTAGGTAATCAGTCCCAGCATTTT. Protein product: CASSLGNQSQHF.

The chain links TRBV6-1 to TRBJ1-5, with D uncertain. Germline V lookup: CDR1 MNHNS, CDR2 SASEGT. The CDR3 runs to 14 residues. CDR3 nucleotide sequence: TGTACCACTTCGACGGAGCTCGGCAATCAGCCCCAGCATTTT. Translated, it gives CTTSTELGNQPQHF.

Notes on this clonotype: One junction end does not reproduce the germline sequence, and a read error may be involved. The V call is TRBV11-1, the J call TRBJ1-1, with D perhaps matching TRBD1 (6 bases). CDR1 and CDR2 from the germline V gene are SGHAT and FQDESV (reference sequence). The CDR3 covers 17 residues. The CDR3 DNA sequence: TGTGCCAGCAGCCACTGGAACAGGGTCTTAGGTTTTTCTGAAGCTTTCTTC. Its protein product is CASSHWNRVLGFSEAFF. The full variable domain, in which reference TRBV11-1 and TRBJ1-1 provide the parts outside the CDR3, is EAEVAQSPRYKITEKSQAVAFWCDPISGHATLYWYRQILGQGPELLVQFQDESVVDDSQLPKDRFSAERLKGVDSTLKIQPAELGDSAMYLCASSHWNRVLGFSEAFFGQGTRLTVV.

The count of this clonotype is one. An end of the junction does not agree with germline; a read error may underlie this. The chain is built from TRBV4-2 and TRBJ2-6; D gene unclear. Germline CDR1 LGHNA, CDR2 YNFKEQ. This CDR3 contains 20 residues. CDR3 bases: TGTACCAGCAGCCAAGATCGTAGCAGACTGTCTTTCTCTGGGGCCAACGTCCTGACTTTC. Translation gives CTSSQDRSRLSFSGANVLTF.